A single sample gave rise to the 16 T cell receptor beta chains below, sequenced in a study of early stage breast cancer tumors. The repertoire was sequenced with immunoSEQ multiplex PCR; TCRdb's copy has only in-frame clones and lacks some. This table holds 50,000 or so clones, about 80% found once. Sequenced input: blood. The receptors come from a person between 50 and 60 years old with breast cancer.

This clone was observed a handful of times. The chain combines TRBV19 with TRBJ1-5; D is uncertain. Between the trimmed V and J ends, which lost 5 bases and 0 bases, there was a span of 8 bases. The CDR3 length is 14 residues. The V gene's germline CDR1 is LNHDA and CDR2 SQIVND (reference sequence). In DNA form, the CDR3 reads TGTGCCAGTAGTTTCGGGGATAGCAATCAGCCCCAGCATTTT. Encoded protein: CASSFGDSNQPQHF. Combining the CDR3 with reference TRBV19 and TRBJ1-5 gives the whole variable domain DGGITQSPKYLFRKEGQNVTLSCEQNLNHDAMYWYRQDPGQGLRLIYYSQIVNDFQKGDIAEGYSVSREKKESFPLTVTSAQKNPTAFYLCASSFGDSNQPQHFGDGTRLSIL.

The rearrangement links TRBV30 to TRBJ2-7; weak D call: TRBD2 (6 bases). Germline CDR1 and CDR2: GTSNPN and SVGIG (reference sequence). The CDR3 contains 13 residues. Trimming shortened V by 3 bases and J by 5 bases, and 14 bases separated the two germline ends. CDR3 sequence reads: CAWSQWTGDEQYF. As DNA, the CDR3 is TGTGCCTGGAGCCAATGGACGGGGGACGAGCAGTACTTC.

J is TRBJ1-3 and V is TRBV6-5; TRBD1 agrees at 8 bases. After removal of 6 bases from V and 4 bases from J, the junction contained 8 bases not matched to a gene. Germline CDR1 and CDR2: MNHEY and SVGAGI. The CDR3 is 15 residues long. In nucleotides, the CDR3 is TGTGCCAGCAGGTCGGACAGGGTGGGCGGAAACACCATATATTTT. It is translated as CASRSDRVGGNTIYF.

This rearrangement joins TRBV30 to TRBJ2-7, with a possible D match to TRBD2 (6 bases). This CDR3 is built from 11 residues. V lost 4 bases and J lost 4, with 8 bases in between. Germline CDR1 reads GTSNPN; CDR2 reads SVGIG (reference sequence). The CDR3 DNA reads TGTGCCTGGATGGAGGGTTACGAGCAGTACTTC. Protein product: CAWMEGYEQYF.

This clone has a handful of counts. The chain links TRBV19 to TRBJ2-6; no clear D gene. Germline values: CDR1 LNHDA, CDR2 SQIVND (reference sequence). Trimming stripped 4 bases from V and 0 bases from J, with 7 bases between. This CDR3 contains 15 residues. This CDR3 is CASSSLHSGANVLTF. The CDR3 region has the DNA TGTGCCAGTAGTAGCCTCCACTCTGGGGCCAACGTCCTGACTTTC. The variable domain in full, completed from reference TRBV19 and TRBJ2-6, reads DGGITQSPKYLFRKEGQNVTLSCEQNLNHDAMYWYRQDPGQGLRLIYYSQIVNDFQKGDIAEGYSVSREKKESFPLTVTSAQKNPTAFYLCASSSLHSGANVLTFGAGSRLTVL.

V gene TRBV28 combines with J gene TRBJ1-2; D unclear. Germline CDR1 reads MDHEN; CDR2 reads SYDVKM. V lost 2 bases and J 10 bases, leaving 17 bases between the germline ends. The CDR3 consists of 14 residues. The CDR3 spells CASSLEGTLYVYTF. CDR3 sequence (DNA): TGTGCCAGCAGTTTAGAGGGAACTCTCTACGTCTACACCTTC.

This rearrangement joins TRBV19 to TRBJ2-7, with 8 bases fitting TRBD2. This CDR3 contains 15 residues. Germline CDR1 and CDR2: LNHDA and SQIVND (reference sequence). With V trimmed by 7 bases and J by 2 bases, 10 bases remained unmatched. The CDR3 reads CASKASGPYAYEQYF. In DNA, the CDR3 is TGTGCCAGTAAGGCTAGCGGGCCGTACGCCTACGAGCAGTACTTC.

The chain is built from TRBV7-3 and TRBJ2-1; possible D gene TRBD2, 5 bases. V was pared by 1 base and J by 7 bases, with 14 bases between. The CDR3 is 15 residues long. Germline CDR1 and CDR2: SGHTA and FQGTGA. In DNA form, the CDR3 reads TGTGCCAGCAGCTTAAGTGGTCGGGATGGGAATGAGCAGTTCTTC. This sequence encodes CASSLSGRDGNEQFF.

This clone was seen just once. V and J are TRBV29-1 and TRBJ1-5; tentatively, D is TRBD1 (5 bases). Germline values: CDR1 SQVTM, CDR2 ANQGSEA. This CDR3 has 13 amino acids. V was shortened by 4 bases and J by 6 bases, with 13 bases between the two germline ends. The CDR3 DNA is TGCAGCGTTGCGAATGGGGGTACTCAGCCCCAGCATTTT. Amino acid sequence: CSVANGGTQPQHF.

As DNA, the CDR3 is TGTGCCATCAGTGAGTTTCGGGACGTTGGAAGGGGGAACACTGAAGCTTTCTTT. The encoded protein is CAISEFRDVGRGNTEAFF. The genes are TRBV10-3 and TRBJ1-1, with a weak D call TRBD1 (5 bases). The V gene's germline CDR1 is ENHRY and CDR2 SYGVKD. Trimming removed 1 base from V and 1 base from J, with 19 bases in between. This CDR3 spans 18 amino acids.

This clone showed up just once. The chain uses TRBV7-2 and TRBJ2-6, with 8 bases aligning to TRBD1. This CDR3 has 18 amino acids. Germline lookup yields CDR1 SGHTA and CDR2 FQGNSA. With V trimmed by 4 bases and J by 0 bases, 8 bases remained unmatched. As DNA, the CDR3 is TGTGCCAGCAGCTGGGGACAGGCGCTTAGCTCTGGGGCCAACGTCCTGACTTTC. It specifies CASSWGQALSSGANVLTF.

The chain uses TRBV9 and TRBJ2-1, with TRBD2 matching 10 bases. Germline loops: CDR1 SGDLS, CDR2 YYNGEE. Trimming took 0 bases from V and 2 from J; bases not matched to a gene: 5. The CDR3 contains 17 residues. CDR3 in amino acids: CASSVGVSGRPYNEQFF. CDR3 nucleotides: TGTGCCAGCAGCGTAGGGGTTAGCGGGAGGCCCTACAATGAGCAGTTCTTC.

The V call is TRBV28, the J call TRBJ1-5; unclear D gene. V was clipped by 6 bases and J by 9 bases, with 21 bases between them. The CDR3 runs to 15 residues. The V gene's germline CDR1 is MDHEN and CDR2 SYDVKM. This CDR3 is CASRASTGWSGPQHF. DNA for the CDR3: TGTGCCAGCAGGGCGTCGACCGGATGGTCGGGGCCCCAGCATTTT.

This clone was found once. This chain joins TRBV11-2 and TRBJ2-2, with 12 bases matching TRBD1. CDR1 is SGHAT and CDR2 is FQNNGV in the germline V gene. This CDR3 contains 19 residues. V gave up 0 bases and J gave up 5 bases; unmatched junction bases: 10. The CDR3: CASSLDLAGTGGRTGELFF. The CDR3 nucleotides are TGTGCCAGCAGCTTAGACCTAGCCGGGACAGGGGGCCGGACCGGGGAGCTGTTTTTT.

V usage is TRBV18 and J usage is TRBJ2-3, with TRBD1 matching 10 bases. This CDR3 comprises 17 residues. Trimming at V came to 8 bases and at J to 0 bases, leaving 11 bases not matched to a gene. In germline, CDR1 is KGHSH, CDR2 LQKENI. The CDR3 nucleotides read TGTGCCAGCCTTCCGGGACAGGGGAGACTTAGCACAGATACGCAGTATTTT. Protein product: CASLPGQGRLSTDTQYF.

This sequence joins TRBV21-1 and TRBJ1-2. TRBV21-1 is an annotated pseudogene. The CDR3 totals 14 residues. This CDR3 is CASNSDSMNYGYTF. The CDR3 DNA follows: TGTGCCAGCAATTCGGACTCTATGAACTATGGCTACACCTTC.